This passage covers 14 T cell receptor beta chains from one sample sequenced in a study of monozygotic twins with inflammatory bowel disease (dated by TCRdb to the late 2010s). To prepare the library, 5' RACE was applied. Sequencing was performed on an Illumina HiSeq 2500. TCRdb reprocessed the public reads and reports one entry per CDR3 protein sequence, without DNA. The sample's table covers fewer than 350,000 distinct CDR3 sequences. The top ten constitute roughly 2% of the sample. Input material: blood. These receptors originate from a human donor with ulcerative colitis or Crohn's disease, or a healthy co-twin of an affected twin (not recorded which).

V and J are TRBV7-3 and TRBJ1-2; TCRdb's assignment of TRBD1 cannot be checked, as there is no DNA. The CDR3 contains 13 residues. The germline V gene has CDR1 SGHTA and CDR2 FQGTGA. The CDR3 spells CASSRTGIYGYTF.

The chain carries TRBV12-3 or TRBV12-4 and TRBJ2-5; TCRdb's D call of TRBD1 is untestable without DNA. The CDR3 spans 16 residues. CDR3 region: CASNIQMGQGSETQYF.

The rearrangement joins TRBV5-6 to TRBJ1-1; with no DNA, the TCRdb D assignment of TRBD1 cannot be verified. Per germline, CDR1 SGHDT and CDR2 YYEEEE. The CDR3 is made up of 18 amino acids. The CDR3 sequence: CASSWNRGGSTMNTEAFF.

V is TRBV7-9 and J is TRBJ1-1; no DNA is available, so the TRBD1 call from TCRdb remains unchecked. This CDR3 spans 13 amino acids. Germline V gene lookup returns CDR1 SEHNR and CDR2 FQNEAQ (reference sequence). CDR3 protein: CASSLDDPGIAFF.

The genes are TRBV10-3 and TRBJ1-4. This CDR3 contains 15 residues. CDR1 is ENHRY and CDR2 is SYGVKD in the germline V gene. The chain's CDR3 is CAISVQGGTNEKLFF.

The chain joins TRBV6-5 to TRBJ2-7; the TCRdb D gene call, TRBD2, has no DNA to confirm it. CDR1 MNHEY and CDR2 SVGAGI come from the germline V gene. The CDR3 is made up of 17 amino acids. The CDR3 is CASSYALRDRSSYEQYF.

The chain uses TRBV10-3 and TRBJ2-7; TCRdb returns TRBD1, unconfirmable since there is no DNA. The CDR3 totals 14 residues. From germline, CDR1 is ENHRY and CDR2 SYGVKD. Here the CDR3 reads CAISESDRTYEQYF.

CDR3 sequence reads: CASSVIGTATGELFF. V usage is TRBV28 and J usage is TRBJ2-2; TCRdb designates TRBD1, a call that cannot be tested without DNA. This CDR3 comprises 15 residues. CDR1 and CDR2 from the germline V gene are MDHEN and SYDVKM. The whole variable domain, remainder taken from reference TRBV28 and TRBJ2-2, is DVKVTQSSRYLVKRTGEKVFLECVQDMDHENMFWYRQDPGLGLRLIYFSYDVKMKEKGDIPEGYSVSREKKERFSLILESASTNQTSMYLCASSVIGTATGELFFGEGSRLTVL.

This sequence joins TRBV20-1 and TRBJ2-1; TCRdb selects TRBD1, and the lack of DNA leaves this call unchecked. Germline CDR1 is DFQATT and CDR2 is SNEGSKA (reference sequence). CDR3 length equals 16 residues. CDR3 sequence: CSAGQSRGLHDNEQFF.

This sequence joins TRBV12-3 or TRBV12-4 and TRBJ1-5. The CDR3 is 12 residues long. This chain's CDR3 is CASSLGLQPQHF.

The chain has TRBV4-3 and TRBJ2-4; the TCRdb call, TRBD2, lacks DNA for checking. The CDR3 extends over 18 amino acids. The germline V gene encodes CDR1 LGHNA and CDR2 YSLEER. The chain's CDR3 is CASSQDRRRKGPLNIQYF.

The chain has TRBV3-1 and TRBJ1-4. From germline, CDR1 is LGHDT and CDR2 YNNKEL (reference sequence). The CDR3 totals 15 residues. The CDR3 loop reads CASSQGPAGEEKLFF.

J is TRBJ1-6 and V is TRBV15; the D call from TCRdb, TRBD1, cannot be confirmed without DNA. The CDR3 totals 15 residues. CDR1 is LNHNV, CDR2 YYDKDF, per germline (reference sequence). This CDR3 is CATSRDGQPYSPLHF.

This chain uses TRBV6-5 with TRBJ2-7; the TRBD2 assignment by TCRdb is unverifiable without DNA. Per germline, CDR1 MNHEY and CDR2 SVGAGI. The CDR3 is 15 residues long. CDR3 region: CASSYVGARLVEQYF.